This TCR beta chain emerged from a study of early T cells in non-severe SARS-CoV-2 infection. The overall study: Alpha and beta chains were unpaired, from unsorted whole-blood bulk RNA.

Individual cDNA molecules were tagged with unique molecular identifiers. One entry per CDR3 protein results from TCRdb running MiXCR on the 5' RACE reads. The repertoire consists of around 45,000 distinct CDR3 sequences, with roughly 7% occurring once and the leading ten covering just over 8%. The J segment lost 4 bases and the V segment lost 1 base, leaving 4 bases of the junction unmatched. Germline CDR1 is LGHNA and CDR2 is YSLEER. The CDR3 length is 16 residues. This clonotype has more than one count but fewer than ten. This receptor was obtained from an adult who was a healthcare worker with PCR-confirmed SARS-CoV-2 infection or an uninfected control (not recorded which). The sequenced sample was whole blood. The V call is TRBV4-3, the J call TRBJ2-3, with TRBD2 matching 11 bases. CDR3 nucleotides: TGCGCCAGCAGCCAAGGACTAGCGGGGAACTCAGATACGCAGTATTTT. Its protein is CASSQGLAGNSDTQYF.